The 25 T cell receptor beta chains below all came from one sample that was sequenced in a study of T cells expressing NK-cell markers. Following a re-call of the 5' RACE reads, TCRdb has one entry per CDR3 protein and lacks DNA. In total, the table holds roughly 450,000 distinct CDR3 sequences. Sample: blood T cells: a sorted CD56 or NKG2C T cell subset, CD4+ or CD8+ T cells, or bulk PBMC T cells (not recorded which). These receptor sequences come from a woman aged 50 to 60 in good health.

The chain combines TRBV12-3 or TRBV12-4 with TRBJ1-4; the TCRdb D gene call, TRBD1, has no DNA to confirm it. The CDR3 covers 12 residues. CDR3 sequence: CASRGGPEKLFF.

The J gene is TRBJ1-6, the V gene TRBV20-1; TCRdb returns TRBD1, unconfirmable since there is no DNA. CDR3 length: 14 residues. The germline V gene has CDR1 DFQATT and CDR2 SNEGSKA (reference sequence). CDR3 protein: CSAAGGTGNSPLHF.

The CDR3 loop is CASSVASSGNTIYF. The chain carries TRBV9 and TRBJ1-3. The CDR3 is made up of 14 amino acids. Germline lookup yields CDR1 SGDLS and CDR2 YYNGEE. Filled out from reference TRBV9 and TRBJ1-3, the complete variable domain reads DSGVTQTPKHLITATGQRVTLRCSPRSGDLSVYWYQQSLDQGLQFLIQYYNGEERAKGNILERFSAQQFPDLHSELNLSSLELGDSALYFCASSVASSGNTIYFGEGSWLTVV.

The chain couples TRBV18 to TRBJ2-1; TCRdb's D call, TRBD2, is unchecked because there is no DNA. Germline assignment: CDR1 KGHSH and CDR2 LQKENI. The CDR3 loop spans 16 amino acids. CDR3 protein: CASSPPSLAGGNEQFF.

V and J are TRBV20-1 and TRBJ2-1; TCRdb selects TRBD1, and the lack of DNA leaves this call unchecked. The CDR3 consists of 13 residues. The V gene's germline CDR1 is DFQATT and CDR2 SNEGSKA (reference sequence). The CDR3 spells CSARETGPGEQFF.

The chain has TRBV5-5 and TRBJ2-4; TCRdb gives TRBD1 as the D gene, but with no DNA this cannot be confirmed. This CDR3 spans 18 amino acids. Germline-derived CDR1 and CDR2 are SGHKS and YYEKEE (reference sequence). CDR3 in amino acids: CASSWELVRGPPHNIQYF.

The chain uses TRBV12-3 or TRBV12-4 and TRBJ2-3. This CDR3 is built from 12 residues. The CDR3 spells CASSFEPRTQYF.

The gene calls are TRBV21-1 and TRBJ2-1; TCRdb indicates TRBD2, and absent DNA this call remains unverified. TRBV21-1 is listed as a pseudogene. This CDR3 region has 18 residues. CDR3 amino acids: CASSKAPKGSSSYNEQFF.

V and J are TRBV6-5 and TRBJ1-5; as DNA is missing, the TRBD1 call by TCRdb cannot be tested. Germline-derived CDR1 and CDR2 are MNHEY and SVGAGI. The CDR3 runs 15 residues. CDR3 protein: CASSEAGIADQPQHF.

The gene calls are TRBV5-1 and TRBJ2-3. The CDR3 sequence is 12 residues long. From germline, CDR1 is SGHRS and CDR2 YFSETQ. This CDR3 reads CASSLGSDTQYF.

V and J are TRBV28 and TRBJ2-1; TCRdb reports TRBD2, a call that lacks DNA to check it against. Germline V gene data show CDR1 as MDHEN and CDR2 as SYDVKM. CDR3 size: 13 residues. CDR3 sequence reads: CASRDQTYNEQFF.

The rearrangement joins TRBV6-5 to TRBJ2-1; there is no DNA to check the TCRdb D call of TRBD2. Germline CDR1 reads MNHEY; CDR2 reads SVGAGI. This CDR3 spans 16 amino acids. The CDR3 loop reads CASSYRTVSSYNEQFF.

The genes are TRBV20-1 and TRBJ2-1; the TRBD2 assignment by TCRdb is unverifiable without DNA. The CDR3 contains 16 residues. CDR1 is DFQATT and CDR2 is SNEGSKA in the germline V gene (reference sequence). CDR3 region: CSAMGLTGDSYNEQFF.

V gene TRBV4-1 combines with J gene TRBJ1-1; checking the TCRdb D call of TRBD1 is not possible without DNA. Germline V gene sequence: CDR1 MGHRA, CDR2 YSYEKL. This CDR3 spans 14 amino acids. The CDR3 region is CASRSGGASPEAFF.

V is TRBV5-1 and J is TRBJ2-1; as DNA is missing, the TRBD1 call by TCRdb cannot be tested. The germline gives CDR1 SGHRS, CDR2 YFSETQ. This CDR3 spans 15 amino acids. The CDR3 loop is CASSRGSTGANEQFF. Supplemented by reference TRBV5-1 and TRBJ2-1, the full variable domain reads KAGVTQTPRYLIKTRGQQVTLSCSPISGHRSVSWYQQTPGQGLQFLFEYFSETQRNKGNFPGRFSGRQFSNSRSEMNVSTLELGDSALYLCASSRGSTGANEQFFGPGTRLTVL.

This sequence joins TRBV24-1 and TRBJ2-3; TCRdb lists TRBD1, though no DNA is available to test this call. CDR1 and CDR2 from the germline V gene are KGHDR and SFDVKD. The CDR3 extends over 13 amino acids. CDR3 loop: CATTPDREDTQYF.

CDR3 sequence reads: CGGLEQETQYF. V is TRBV29-1 and J is TRBJ2-5; lacking DNA, the TRBD2 call made by TCRdb goes unchecked. The CDR3 runs 11 residues. Germline lookup yields CDR1 SQVTM and CDR2 ANQGSEA.

The CDR3 loop reads CASSRARSLAETQYF. The V and J genes are TRBV7-9 and TRBJ2-5; lacking DNA, the TRBD2 call made by TCRdb goes unchecked. CDR1 SEHNR and CDR2 FQNEAQ come from the germline V gene (reference sequence). The CDR3 extends over 15 amino acids.

V gene TRBV5-5 combines with J gene TRBJ1-5. The CDR3 consists of 16 residues. Germline V gene lookup returns CDR1 SGHKS and CDR2 YYEKEE (reference sequence). CDR3 residues: CASSLASGISNQPQHF.

This chain uses TRBV3-1 with TRBJ2-1. CDR1 and CDR2 (germline): LGHDT, YNNKEL (reference sequence). This CDR3 comprises 13 residues. The CDR3 protein is CASSQDVRSEQFF.

This sequence joins TRBV7-2 and TRBJ2-7. Germline lookup yields CDR1 SGHTA and CDR2 FQGNSA. The CDR3 length is 14 residues. The CDR3 protein is CASSLRPATYEQYF.

The chain recombines TRBV3-1 with TRBJ2-2; the TCRdb D gene call, TRBD1, has no DNA to confirm it. The germline CDR1 and CDR2 sequences are LGHDT and YNNKEL (reference sequence). The length of the CDR3 is 17 residues. The chain's CDR3 is CASNTITGPGNTGELFF.

This chain links TRBV24-1 with TRBJ2-1; TCRdb lists TRBD2, though no DNA is available to test this call. Germline V lookup: CDR1 KGHDR, CDR2 SFDVKD. The length of the CDR3 is 16 residues. CDR3 loop: CATSGLGLAGTNEQFF.

V is TRBV2 and J is TRBJ2-2; no DNA is available, so the TRBD2 call from TCRdb remains unchecked. The CDR3 runs to 17 residues. Looked up from germline, CDR1 is SNHLY and CDR2 is FYNNEI. CDR3 loop: CASTPGLAGGRTGELFF.

The chain links TRBV6-5 to TRBJ2-4; the TCRdb D gene call, TRBD2, has no DNA to confirm it. The germline V gene encodes CDR1 MNHEY and CDR2 SVGAGI. The CDR3 is made up of 16 amino acids. The CDR3 sequence is CATRGTEAKTKNIQYF.